A selection of T cell receptor beta chains follows, all from one sample in a study of cytomegalovirus exposure and HLA in healthy donors. Clones were sequenced by immunoSEQ multiplex PCR, and TCRdb holds only the in-frame ones, with some missing. The sample contains about 240,000 clones, around 80% of which appear only once. The sample was PBMCs. The receptors were gathered from a woman aged 40 to 49 in good health and CMV-seropositive. Each CDR3 is given with its conserved first and last residue. Fields, in order: D gene, J gene, V gene, clone size, CDR3 DNA, CDR3 protein. The D gene is left open where the match is weak. Not all rows give a size; the values are once, few, many and, for expanded clones, a class.

d_gene: -
j_gene: TRBJ1-1
v_gene: TRBV30
abundance: -
CDR3nt: TGTGCCTGGAGTGTACACAGGGTAAGCACTGAAGCTTTCTTT
CDR3aa: CAWSVHRVSTEAFF

d_gene: TRBD1
j_gene: TRBJ1-3
v_gene: TRBV6-1
abundance: -
CDR3nt: TGTGCCAGCAGTGAAGCCCGGACAGGGAGAAACACCATATATTTT
CDR3aa: CASSEARTGRNTIYF

d_gene: TRBD1
j_gene: TRBJ1-3
v_gene: TRBV28
abundance: -
CDR3nt: TGTGCCAGCAGGGACAGGGACAGAATAAACCGTGGAAACACCATATATTTT
CDR3aa: CASRDRDRINRGNTIYF

d_gene: -
j_gene: TRBJ1-1
v_gene: TRBV9
abundance: once
CDR3nt: TGTGCCAGCAGCGTAGCCCTGGACAGTCACACTGAAGCTTTCTTT
CDR3aa: CASSVALDSHTEAFF

d_gene: -
j_gene: TRBJ2-1
v_gene: TRBV7-2
abundance: -
CDR3nt: TGTGCCAGCAGCTTAGCGAGTGTTGAGCAGTTCTTC
CDR3aa: CASSLASVEQFF

d_gene: -
j_gene: TRBJ2-6
v_gene: TRBV2
abundance: -
CDR3nt: TGTGCCAGCAGCGGCTTAGACAGGAGCTCTGGGGCCAACGTCCTGACTTTC
CDR3aa: CASSGLDRSSGANVLTF

d_gene: -
j_gene: TRBJ1-3
v_gene: TRBV11-3
abundance: -
CDR3nt: TGTGCCAGCAGCCCGACAGGTGTCTCTGGAAACACCATATATTTT
CDR3aa: CASSPTGVSGNTIYF

d_gene: TRBD1
j_gene: TRBJ1-1
v_gene: TRBV19
abundance: -
CDR3nt: TGTGCCAGTGTTAACCGGGACAGGGCGACTGAAGCTTTCTTT
CDR3aa: CASVNRDRATEAFF

d_gene: -
j_gene: TRBJ1-6
v_gene: TRBV7-2
abundance: -
CDR3nt: TGTGCCAGCAGCTTAGGAACAGGGACCGATTCACCCCTCCACTTT
CDR3aa: CASSLGTGTDSPLHF

d_gene: -
j_gene: TRBJ1-3
v_gene: TRBV7-9
abundance: -
CDR3nt: TGTTCCACCTCAGTAAACACCATATATTTT
CDR3aa: CSTSVNTIYF

d_gene: TRBD1
j_gene: TRBJ1-2
v_gene: TRBV6-4
abundance: -
CDR3nt: TGTGCCAGCAGTGCCTATACAGGGGCCTCTAAGCCCGAGGGCTACACCTTC
CDR3aa: CASSAYTGASKPEGYTF

d_gene: -
j_gene: TRBJ2-1
v_gene: TRBV15
abundance: -
CDR3nt: TGTGCCACCAGCAGAGATCAGGCCTATGACAATGAGCAGTTCTTC
CDR3aa: CATSRDQAYDNEQFF

d_gene: TRBD1
j_gene: TRBJ1-4
v_gene: TRBV30
abundance: -
CDR3nt: TGTGCCTGGGGAGGGACAGCTAATGAAAAACTGTTTTTT
CDR3aa: CAWGGTANEKLFF

d_gene: TRBD2
j_gene: TRBJ2-3
v_gene: TRBV7-2
abundance: -
CDR3nt: TGTGCCAGCAGCTTAGTAATAAGCGGGGGAAGCACAGATACGCAGTATTTT
CDR3aa: CASSLVISGGSTDTQYF

d_gene: TRBD1
j_gene: TRBJ2-2
v_gene: TRBV4-3
abundance: -
CDR3nt: TGCGCCAGCAGCCAATCCGGGACAGTGTCCGTTGGGGAGCTGTTTTTT
CDR3aa: CASSQSGTVSVGELFF

d_gene: -
j_gene: TRBJ2-7
v_gene: TRBV6-1
abundance: -
CDR3nt: TGTGCCAGCAGTGAAGGTGGGGCGGGGTCCTACGAGCAGTACTTC
CDR3aa: CASSEGGAGSYEQYF

d_gene: -
j_gene: TRBJ2-6
v_gene: TRBV7-9
abundance: -
CDR3nt: TGTGCCAGCAGCAGAGATCTCTCTGGGGCCAACGTCCTGACTTTC
CDR3aa: CASSRDLSGANVLTF

d_gene: TRBD2
j_gene: TRBJ2-5
v_gene: TRBV5-1
abundance: -
CDR3nt: TGCGCCAGCAGCTTGGTCCGTAGTGGCGGGAGTAGTGAGACCCAGTACTTC
CDR3aa: CASSLVRSGGSSETQYF

d_gene: -
j_gene: TRBJ1-2
v_gene: TRBV30
abundance: -
CDR3nt: TGTGCCTGGACCAAAGGGGGTAACTATGGCTACACCTTC
CDR3aa: CAWTKGGNYGYTF

d_gene: TRBD1
j_gene: TRBJ2-5
v_gene: TRBV2
abundance: -
CDR3nt: TGTGCCAGCAGTCCAGACACAGGGGGGAAGGAGACCCAGTACTTC
CDR3aa: CASSPDTGGKETQYF

d_gene: -
j_gene: TRBJ1-1
v_gene: TRBV5-4
abundance: -
CDR3nt: TGTGCCAGCAGCTTAAACACCTACACTGAAGCTTTCTTT
CDR3aa: CASSLNTYTEAFF

d_gene: TRBD2
j_gene: TRBJ2-1
v_gene: TRBV5-1
abundance: -
CDR3nt: TGCGCCAGCAGCAACCAACTAGCGACAATGCGTAATGAGCAGTTCTTC
CDR3aa: CASSNQLATMRNEQFF

d_gene: -
j_gene: TRBJ2-7
v_gene: TRBV13
abundance: once
CDR3nt: TGTGCCAGCAGCCTAAGACAGATCTCCTACGAGCAGTACTTC
CDR3aa: CASSLRQISYEQYF

d_gene: TRBD2
j_gene: TRBJ2-7
v_gene: TRBV9
abundance: -
CDR3nt: TGTGCCAGCAGCCCCGGGACTAGCATCCACGAGCAGTACTTC
CDR3aa: CASSPGTSIHEQYF

d_gene: -
j_gene: TRBJ2-1
v_gene: TRBV7-9
abundance: once
CDR3nt: TGTGCCAGCAGCTTATTACGGGGGCAGTTCTTC
CDR3aa: CASSLLRGQFF

d_gene: TRBD2
j_gene: TRBJ2-3
v_gene: TRBV12-5
abundance: -
CDR3nt: TGTGCTAGTGGTTTGCCCCCGGGGGGCGGGAGGGGGAGCACAGATACGCAGTATTTT
CDR3aa: CASGLPPGGGRGSTDTQYF

d_gene: TRBD1
j_gene: TRBJ1-2
v_gene: TRBV11-3
abundance: -
CDR3nt: TGTGCCAGCAGCTCCGGGACAGGGGCGATGGATGGCTACACCTTC
CDR3aa: CASSSGTGAMDGYTF

d_gene: TRBD1
j_gene: TRBJ2-2
v_gene: TRBV9
abundance: -
CDR3nt: TGTGCCAGCAGCGTAGGAGGGACAGGGACCGGGGAGCTGTTTTTT
CDR3aa: CASSVGGTGTGELFF

d_gene: TRBD1
j_gene: TRBJ1-1
v_gene: TRBV5-1
abundance: -
CDR3nt: TGCGCCAGCAGCACGGACAGGACGAACACTGAAGCTTTCTTT
CDR3aa: CASSTDRTNTEAFF